Shown below are 6 T cell receptor beta chains from a single sample sequenced in a study of cytomegalovirus exposure and HLA in healthy donors. Data came from immunoSEQ multiplex PCR; TCRdb stores just in-frame clones and leaves some out. The top ten hold over 12% of the sample, which has 200,000 to 250,000 clones, approximately 88% seen once. The sample taken for sequencing was PBMCs. These TCRs come from a woman aged 30 to 39 in good health and CMV-seropositive.

The V and J genes are TRBV27 and TRBJ2-1; D possibly uses TRBD1 or TRBD2 (6 bases each). CDR1 MNHEY and CDR2 SMNVEV come from the germline V gene (reference sequence). This CDR3 comprises 15 residues. Trimming took off 5 bases at V and 5 bases at J, with 16 bases between the two ends. In nucleotides, the CDR3 is TGTGCCAGCAGTCCCTACAGGGAGGTCCACAATGAGCAGTTCTTC. As protein: CASSPYREVHNEQFF.

The gene calls are TRBV5-1 and TRBJ1-1; TRBD1 matches 9 bases. V trimming: 4 bases; J trimming: 4 bases; junction bases outside the gene matches: 11. From germline, CDR1 is SGHRS and CDR2 YFSETQ. This CDR3 is built from 16 residues. The CDR3 DNA sequence: TGCGCCAGCAGCCCCTTACCGGGACAGGGACCCACTGAAGCTTTCTTT. Its protein is CASSPLPGQGPTEAFF. Filled out from reference TRBV5-1 and TRBJ1-1, the complete variable domain reads KAGVTQTPRYLIKTRGQQVTLSCSPISGHRSVSWYQQTPGQGLQFLFEYFSETQRNKGNFPGRFSGRQFSNSRSEMNVSTLELGDSALYLCASSPLPGQGPTEAFFGQGTRLTVV.

The CDR3: CASSLDQGDEQYF. As DNA, the CDR3 is TGTGCCAGCAGCTTAGATCAGGGTGACGAGCAGTACTTC. The chain has TRBV11-2 and TRBJ2-7; D is possibly TRBD1 (5 bases). V was trimmed by 0 bases and J by 5 bases, leaving 8 bases between them. There are 13 residues in the CDR3. Per germline, CDR1 SGHAT and CDR2 FQNNGV.

The chain has TRBV7-8 and TRBJ1-5; D might be TRBD1 (5 bases). Trimming took off 2 bases at V and 7 bases at J, with 6 bases between the two ends. The germline CDR1 and CDR2 sequences are SGHVS and FQNEAQ. The length of the CDR3 is 12 residues. This chain's CDR3 is CASSLWGQPQHF. As DNA, the CDR3 is TGTGCCAGCAGCTTATGGGGCCAGCCCCAGCATTTT.

This CDR3 reads CASSFGETGNTIYF. CDR3 sequence (DNA): TGCGCCAGCAGCTTCGGGGAGACTGGAAACACCATATATTTT. The chain carries TRBV5-1 and TRBJ1-3; D is unclear. The CDR3 sequence is 14 residues long. Germline CDR1 reads SGHRS; CDR2 reads YFSETQ. V was cut by 2 bases and J by 2 bases, with 8 bases left in between.

J is TRBJ2-5 and V is TRBV5-1, with D possibly being TRBD1 (5 bases). Germline CDR1 and CDR2: SGHRS and YFSETQ. This CDR3 is built from 12 residues. The ends were cut back, 0 bases at V and 7 bases at J, with 7 bases in the middle. CDR3 sequence (DNA): TGCGCCAGCAGCTTGGATCAGGGGACCCAGTACTTC. This codes for CASSLDQGTQYF. The variable domain in full, completed from reference TRBV5-1 and TRBJ2-5, reads KAGVTQTPRYLIKTRGQQVTLSCSPISGHRSVSWYQQTPGQGLQFLFEYFSETQRNKGNFPGRFSGRQFSNSRSEMNVSTLELGDSALYLCASSLDQGTQYFGPGTRLLVL.